Each of the 30 T cell receptor beta chains below was sequenced from the same sample in a study of PD-1 blockade in classical Hodgkin lymphoma. Measured with immunoSEQ multiplex PCR; TCRdb has only the in-frame clones, and not every one. The sample records roughly 14,000 clones, 81% being singletons. Brentuximab vedotin exposure varied among the patients, all of whom had relapsed after autologous stem cell transplantation. This sample comprised peripheral blood mononuclear cells (PBMCs), obtained at baseline. Receptors were obtained from a human donor with classical Hodgkin lymphoma.

The rearrangement uses TRBV6-6 and TRBJ1-2; a possible D gene is TRBD1 (5 bases). The CDR3 is 16 amino acids. The V gene's germline CDR1 is MNHNY and CDR2 SVGAGI (reference sequence). V was clipped by 7 bases and J by 6 bases, with 24 bases between them. The CDR3 DNA sequence: TGTGCCAGCACCCGGGGACCTCGCACAGCCAGGGATGGCTACACCTTC. It translates to CASTRGPRTARDGYTF.

The chain has TRBV28 and TRBJ1-2; D may be TRBD1 (5 bases). V gave up 8 bases and J gave up 8 bases, with 12 bases separating them. Germline loops: CDR1 MDHEN, CDR2 SYDVKM. This CDR3 contains 11 residues. CDR3: CASFSRGGYTF. The CDR3 bases are TGTGCCAGCTTCAGTCGGGGGGGCTACACCTTC.

The CDR3 coding sequence is TGTGCCAGCATAAATCCACTGAACACTGAAGCTTTCTTT. The encoded protein is CASINPLNTEAFF. The V gene is TRBV28, the J gene TRBJ1-1; D remains unclear. Trimming shortened V by 7 bases and J by 0 bases, and 9 bases separated the two germline ends. Germline assignment: CDR1 MDHEN and CDR2 SYDVKM. The CDR3 is made up of 13 amino acids. Full variable domain (rest looked up from reference TRBV28 and TRBJ1-1): DVKVTQSSRYLVKRTGEKVFLECVQDMDHENMFWYRQDPGLGLRLIYFSYDVKMKEKGDIPEGYSVSREKKERFSLILESASTNQTSMYLCASINPLNTEAFFGQGTRLTVV.

The chain recombines TRBV27 with TRBJ1-4, with D perhaps TRBD1 (5 bases). CDR1 MNHEY and CDR2 SMNVEV come from the germline V gene (reference sequence). This CDR3 has 15 residues. V lost 3 bases and J lost 0, with 8 bases in between. The CDR3 nucleotides are TGTGCCAGCAGTTTTGGGGGGTCAACTAATGAAAAACTGTTTTTT. This codes for CASSFGGSTNEKLFF.

The rearrangement uses TRBV2 and TRBJ1-3, with D hard to call. The germline CDR1 and CDR2 sequences are SNHLY and FYNNEI. CDR3 length: 13 amino acids. Trimming took 5 bases from V and 2 from J, leaving 7 bases between them. As DNA, the CDR3 is TGTGCCAGCAGTCTAGGACCTGGAAACACCATATATTTT. This translates into CASSLGPGNTIYF.

The genes are TRBV7-3 and TRBJ1-6; TRBD1 agrees at 10 bases. The CDR3 covers 17 residues. V lost 3 bases and J lost 0; bases outside the gene matches: 2. CDR1 is SGHTA and CDR2 is FQGTGA in the germline V gene. In DNA, the CDR3 is TGTGCCAGCAGCTTGGGACAGGGGAGCTCCTATAATTCACCCCTCCACTTT. Its translation: CASSLGQGSSYNSPLHF. The full variable domain, with the rest looked up from reference TRBV7-3 and TRBJ1-6, is GAGVSQTPSNKVTEKGKYVELRCDPISGHTALYWYRQSLGQGPEFLIYFQGTGAADDSGLPNDRFFAVRPEGSVSTLKIQRTERGDSAVYLCASSLGQGSSYNSPLHFGNGTRLTVT.

This chain connects TRBV11-2 to TRBJ1-1; D uncertain. The V gene lost 2 bases and the J gene lost 3 bases, with 10 bases spanning the gap. Germline CDR1 reads SGHAT; CDR2 reads FQNNGV. This CDR3 is 14 amino acids long. The CDR3 loop reads CASSLFLADTEAFF. The CDR3 DNA reads TGTGCCAGCAGCTTATTTCTTGCCGACACTGAAGCTTTCTTT.

This rearrangement joins TRBV4-1 to TRBJ2-7, with D perhaps TRBD2 (7 bases). Per the germline V gene, CDR1 is MGHRA and CDR2 is YSYEKL. V was clipped by 4 bases and J by 3 bases, with 16 bases between them. CDR3 length: 15 residues. Here the CDR3 reads CASSLRGGGDYEQYF. The CDR3 coding sequence is TGCGCCAGCAGCCTGCGCGGGGGCGGGGACTACGAGCAGTACTTC.

The J gene is TRBJ2-4, the V gene TRBV18; D might be TRBD1 or TRBD2, each matching 5 bases. Trimming cost V 8 bases and J 1 base, with 9 bases left between them. Germline CDR1 and CDR2: KGHSH and LQKENI. The CDR3 is made up of 13 amino acids. CDR3 bases: TGTGCCAGCCACGAGGGGGCCAAAAACATTCAGTACTTC. It yields the protein CASHEGAKNIQYF.

This chain uses TRBV25-1 with TRBJ2-2; TRBD2 agrees at 8 bases. Germline-derived CDR1 and CDR2 are MGHDK and SYGVNS. Trimming removed 4 bases from V and 0 bases from J; junction bases left unmatched: 4. The CDR3 length is 16 residues. The CDR3 DNA follows: TGTGCCAGCAGTGTACGGGGGGGCGCGAACACCGGGGAGCTGTTTTTT. Protein sequence: CASSVRGGANTGELFF.

This chain uses TRBV13 with TRBJ2-3; D gene unclear. The V end lost 0 bases, the J end lost 0 bases, and 10 bases lay between the germline ends. Looked up from germline, CDR1 is PRHDT and CDR2 is FYEKMQ (reference sequence). There are 16 residues in the CDR3. The DNA for the CDR3 is TGTGCCAGCAGCTTAGGGGTAGGAGATAGCACAGATACGCAGTATTTT. It is translated as CASSLGVGDSTDTQYF.

V and J are TRBV20-1 and TRBJ2-1; no definite D call. Trimming stripped 7 bases from V and 5 bases from J, with 9 bases between. In germline, CDR1 is DFQATT, CDR2 SNEGSKA (reference sequence). This CDR3 has 11 residues. CDR3 region: CSVTGNNEQFF. In DNA form, the CDR3 reads TGCAGTGTCACGGGTAACAATGAGCAGTTCTTC.

As DNA, the CDR3 is TGTGCCAGAAGGCCCCGGAGCGCGCCCCCAACTAATGAAAAACTGTTTTTT. This translates into CARRPRSAPPTNEKLFF. This chain connects TRBV5-3 to TRBJ1-4; D gene ambiguous. TRBV5-3 is noted as an ORF with a role that remains uncertain. The CDR3 has 17 residues. Trimming cost V 5 bases and J 0 bases, with 17 bases left between them.

The rearrangement joins TRBV5-4 to TRBJ2-3; TRBD1 agrees at 7 bases. V dropped 1 base and J dropped 3; count of bases not matched to a gene: 8. CDR1 is SGHNT, CDR2 YYREEE, per germline (reference sequence). CDR3 length: 16 amino acids. The CDR3 region is CASSLPTGIGTDTQYF. CDR3 bases: TGTGCCAGCAGCTTGCCGACAGGGATAGGTACAGATACGCAGTATTTT.

A single count supports this clone. This chain connects TRBV4-3 to TRBJ1-3; no definite D call. This CDR3 contains 13 residues. V dropped 1 base and J dropped 10 bases, with 11 bases sitting between them. Germline CDR1 and CDR2: LGHNA and YSLEER. CDR3 region: CASSQVGVGTIYF. CDR3 sequence (DNA): TGCGCCAGCAGCCAAGTGGGTGTAGGTACCATATATTTT.

This chain connects TRBV27 to TRBJ2-2; perhaps TRBD1 as D (6 bases). CDR3 length: 17 residues. Trimming left V 7 bases short and J 1 base short, with 19 bases between. Germline loops: CDR1 MNHEY, CDR2 SMNVEV (reference sequence). CDR3 nucleotide sequence: TGTGCCAGCATCCAAACCCCAGAGGGGGAGAACACCGGGGAGCTGTTTTTT. The encoded protein is CASIQTPEGENTGELFF.

This chain joins TRBV4-1 and TRBJ2-7, with D tentatively TRBD1 (5 bases). The length of the CDR3 is 15 residues. The V end was cut by 2 bases, the J end by 2 bases, with 13 bases between. The germline V gene has CDR1 MGHRA and CDR2 YSYEKL. The CDR3 sequence: CASSQKLTVTYEQYF. The CDR3 coding sequence is TGCGCCAGCAGCCAAAAATTGACAGTTACCTACGAGCAGTACTTC.

V and J are TRBV28 and TRBJ1-5; D not resolved. The CDR3 is made up of 16 amino acids. The V gene lost 5 bases and the J gene lost 0 bases, with 14 bases spanning the gap. The germline V gene encodes CDR1 MDHEN and CDR2 SYDVKM. CDR3 in DNA: TGTGCCAGCAGTCCGTTACAGAGACTTAGCAATCAGCCCCAGCATTTT. It encodes CASSPLQRLSNQPQHF.

Notes on this clone: A junction boundary mismatches the germline segment, possibly from a read error. The rearrangement uses TRBV11-2 and TRBJ2-1, with TRBD2 identical over 14 bases. The CDR3 runs 17 residues. Per the germline V gene, CDR1 is SGHAT and CDR2 is FQNNGV. The CDR3 DNA reads TGTGCCAGCAGCTTCGGACAGCCGGGACTAGCGGGGGTTGAGCAATTCTTC. Amino acids: CASSFGQPGLAGVEQFF.

V gene TRBV30 combines with J gene TRBJ1-2; D is perhaps TRBD1 (5 bases). Per the germline V gene, CDR1 is GTSNPN and CDR2 is SVGIG (reference sequence). The CDR3 is 9 amino acids. Trimming pared 7 bases from V and 7 bases from J, leaving 7 bases between. The CDR3 loop is CASGPGYTF. The CDR3 coding sequence is TGTGCCTCAGGGCCTGGCTACACCTTC.

V usage is TRBV5-1 and J usage is TRBJ2-2, with TRBD2 matching over 7 bases. CDR1 and CDR2 (germline): SGHRS, YFSETQ. The CDR3 is 14 residues long. V was clipped by 9 bases and J by 3 bases; unmatched bases: 8. The CDR3 DNA reads TGCGCCACCTCCGGGACTACCTACACCGGGGAGCTGTTTTTT. It codes for CATSGTTYTGELFF.

V is TRBV5-4 and J is TRBJ2-7, with D maybe TRBD2 (6 bases). V shed 2 bases and J shed 0 bases, with 12 bases lying between them. The CDR3 consists of 15 residues. Germline V gene lookup returns CDR1 SGHNT and CDR2 YYREEE (reference sequence). The CDR3 DNA reads as TGTGCCAGCAGCTTAGGGACTGGGAGCTCCTACGAGCAGTACTTC. Protein sequence: CASSLGTGSSYEQYF.

This clone was observed a single time. CDR3 sequence: CASSQVDAGANVLTF. The CDR3 nucleotides are TGCGCCAGCAGTCAGGTAGACGCTGGGGCCAACGTCCTGACTTTC. This rearrangement joins TRBV23-1 to TRBJ2-6; D is unclear. Being an ORF, TRBV23-1 has a function that is uncertain. Trimming removed 3 bases from V and 2 bases from J, with 8 bases in between. This CDR3 has 15 residues.

V usage is TRBV18 and J usage is TRBJ2-5; TRBD1 matches 8 bases. J lost 4 bases, V lost 8 bases, and 24 bases had no gene match. Germline V gene sequence: CDR1 KGHSH, CDR2 LQKENI. The CDR3 has 19 residues. The CDR3 is CASARTTAAFQGAPETQYF. CDR3 DNA: TGTGCCAGCGCACGTACCACCGCGGCTTTCCAGGGGGCTCCAGAGACCCAGTACTTC.

This clone was observed once. This chain connects TRBV7-9 to TRBJ1-1, with D unresolved. Germline V gene lookup returns CDR1 SEHNR and CDR2 FQNEAQ (reference sequence). CDR3 length: 12 residues. V was trimmed by 5 bases and J by 6 bases, leaving 10 bases between them. In DNA, the CDR3 is TGTGCCAGCAGCACCCCCGGGCCTGAAGCTTTCTTT. Amino acid sequence: CASSTPGPEAFF.

The rearrangement joins TRBV27 to TRBJ2-1; TRBD1 might be the D (6 bases). The CDR3 is made up of 14 amino acids. V lost 3 bases to trimming and J lost 1 base, with 7 bases between them. Germline CDR1 reads MNHEY; CDR2 reads SMNVEV (reference sequence). The DNA of the CDR3 is TGTGCCAGCAGTTTTCAGGGGTCCTACAATGAGCAGTTCTTC. Protein product: CASSFQGSYNEQFF.

The chain employs TRBV5-4 and TRBJ2-2; D gene uncertain. Germline V gives CDR1 SGHNT, CDR2 YYREEE (reference sequence). There are 15 residues in the CDR3. V dropped 2 bases and J dropped 2 bases, with 10 bases sitting between them. This CDR3 is CASSLKTLNTGELFF. The CDR3 DNA follows: TGTGCCAGCAGCTTAAAGACCTTAAACACCGGGGAGCTGTTTTTT.

The chain joins TRBV4-2 to TRBJ2-3; 7 bases are shared with TRBD1. This CDR3 is 21 amino acids long. Germline lookup yields CDR1 LGHNA and CDR2 YNFKEQ. V dropped 4 bases and J dropped 1; count of bases not matched to a gene: 23. DNA for the CDR3: TGTGCCAGCAGCCCCGAATGGGGGTCTCGGATACAGGGGAAAGGCACAGATACGCAGTATTTT. This codes for CASSPEWGSRIQGKGTDTQYF.

This rearrangement joins TRBV28 to TRBJ1-2; TRBD1 might be the D (5 bases). Germline assignment: CDR1 MDHEN and CDR2 SYDVKM. CDR3 length equals 14 residues. V was trimmed by 6 bases and J by 0 bases, leaving 11 bases between them. The CDR3: CASSEGSSNYGYTF. CDR3 in DNA: TGTGCCAGCAGCGAGGGGTCCTCTAACTATGGCTACACCTTC.

This clone was observed a single time. The chain uses TRBV6-5 and TRBJ2-7; D is perhaps TRBD1 (6 bases). The CDR3 contains 12 residues. V lost 5 bases and J 3 bases, leaving 8 bases between the germline ends. Per germline, CDR1 MNHEY and CDR2 SVGAGI. As DNA, the CDR3 is TGTGCCAGCAGTCAACAGGGCTACGAGCAGTACTTC. As protein: CASSQQGYEQYF.